The rows below give T cell receptor beta chains drawn from one sample of a study of cytomegalovirus exposure and HLA in healthy donors. Sequencing was performed with immunoSEQ multiplex PCR; in TCRdb, only in-frame clones are kept and a portion is missing. The table includes about 240,000 clones, roughly 86% detected once. Sequences were obtained from PBMCs. The receptors come from a woman in her 30s in good health and CMV-seropositive. Each CDR3 is given with its conserved first and last residue. A D gene is named only where the DNA matches it firmly. Clone size, where shown, is once, few, many, or a class for clones that have expanded.

TRBD2 TRBJ2-1 - TRBV6-1 CASSPSGRASFF TGTGCCAGCAGTCCCAGCGGGAGGGCCTCATTCTTC
- TRBJ2-7 - TRBV11-2 CASSFTSGITYEQYF TGTGCCAGCAGCTTTACGTCAGGGATTACCTACGAGCAGTACTTC
TRBD2 TRBJ2-7 once TRBV28 CASSSRLVPPGGEQYF TGTGCCAGCAGCTCCCGACTAGTACCACCGGGGGGAGAGCAGTACTTC
- TRBJ1-1 - TRBV27 CASSLIQGTTEAFF TGTGCCAGCAGTTTAATCCAGGGTACCACTGAAGCTTTCTTT
- TRBJ2-7 - TRBV6-5 CASSYAASQDLHEQYF TGTGCCAGCAGTTACGCGGCTAGCCAAGACCTCCACGAGCAGTACTTC
TRBD2 TRBJ2-1 - TRBV5-1 CASSQGLAEGTEQFF TGCGCCAGCAGCCAGGGACTAGCGGAGGGGACTGAGCAGTTCTTC
- TRBJ1-2 - TRBV7-8 CASSSRSLGDYGYTF TGTGCCAGCAGTTCTAGATCCCTAGGGGACTATGGCTACACCTTC
TRBD2 TRBJ2-7 - TRBV28 CASSSRDGRTYEQYF TGTGCCAGCAGTAGTCGGGACGGGAGGACCTACGAGCAGTACTTC
- TRBJ1-2 - TRBV7-3 CASSSDGTSYGYTF TGTGCCAGCAGCTCGGACGGGACATCCTATGGCTACACCTTC
- TRBJ1-2 - TRBV5-4 CASSLSLGEDGYTF TGTGCCAGCAGCTTGTCTCTGGGGGAGGATGGCTACACCTTC
TRBD1 TRBJ2-6 - TRBV15 CATSRGDRASLSGANVLTF TGTGCCACCAGCAGAGGGGACAGGGCTTCACTCTCTGGGGCCAACGTCCTGACTTTC
TRBD2 TRBJ2-3 - TRBV28 CASNNRGGSLDTQYF TGTGCCAGCAACAACCGCGGGGGGTCCTTAGATACGCAGTATTTT
TRBD1 TRBJ1-2 - TRBV30 CAWSRTGSANYGYTF TGTGCCTGGAGTCGGACAGGCTCAGCTAACTATGGCTACACCTTC
TRBD2 TRBJ2-1 once TRBV27 CASSLGLAGPFYNEQFF TGTGCCAGCAGTTTGGGACTAGCGGGACCCTTTTACAATGAGCAGTTCTTC